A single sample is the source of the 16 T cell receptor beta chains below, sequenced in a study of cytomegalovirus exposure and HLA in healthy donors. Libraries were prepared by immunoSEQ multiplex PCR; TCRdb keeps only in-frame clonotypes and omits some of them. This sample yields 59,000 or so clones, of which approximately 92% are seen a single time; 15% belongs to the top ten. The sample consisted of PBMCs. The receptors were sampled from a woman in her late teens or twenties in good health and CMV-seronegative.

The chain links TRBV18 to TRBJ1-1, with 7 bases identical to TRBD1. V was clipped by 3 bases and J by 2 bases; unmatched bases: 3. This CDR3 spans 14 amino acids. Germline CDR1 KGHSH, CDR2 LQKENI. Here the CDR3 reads CASSPTGYNTEAFF. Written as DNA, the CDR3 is TGTGCCAGCTCACCGACAGGGTACAACACTGAAGCTTTCTTT.

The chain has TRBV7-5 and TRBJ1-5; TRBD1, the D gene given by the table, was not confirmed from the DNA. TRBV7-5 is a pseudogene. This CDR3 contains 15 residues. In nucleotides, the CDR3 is TGTGCCAGAAGCCCCGACAGGGTTGGCAATCAGCCCCAGCATTTT. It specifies CARSPDRVGNQPQHF.

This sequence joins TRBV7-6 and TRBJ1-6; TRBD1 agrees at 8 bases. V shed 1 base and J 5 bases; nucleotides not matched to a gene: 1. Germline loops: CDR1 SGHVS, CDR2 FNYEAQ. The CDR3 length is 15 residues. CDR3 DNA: TGTGCCAGCAGCTTAGGGACAGGGAATAATTCACCCCTCCACTTT. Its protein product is CASSLGTGNNSPLHF.

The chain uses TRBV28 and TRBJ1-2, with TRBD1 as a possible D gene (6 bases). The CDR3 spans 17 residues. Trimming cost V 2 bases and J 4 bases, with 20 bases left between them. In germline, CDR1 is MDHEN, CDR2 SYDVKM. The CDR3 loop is CASSLRGGRRTPYGYTF. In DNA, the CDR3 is TGTGCCAGCAGTTTAAGAGGGGGTCGCAGAACCCCCTATGGCTACACCTTC.

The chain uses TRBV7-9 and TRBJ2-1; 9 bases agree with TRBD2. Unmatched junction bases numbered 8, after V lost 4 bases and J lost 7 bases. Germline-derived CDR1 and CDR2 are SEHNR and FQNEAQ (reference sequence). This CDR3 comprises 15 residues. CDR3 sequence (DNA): TGTGCCAGCAGCTCCCTAGCGGGGAGAGGGAATGAGCAGTTCTTC. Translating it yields CASSSLAGRGNEQFF.

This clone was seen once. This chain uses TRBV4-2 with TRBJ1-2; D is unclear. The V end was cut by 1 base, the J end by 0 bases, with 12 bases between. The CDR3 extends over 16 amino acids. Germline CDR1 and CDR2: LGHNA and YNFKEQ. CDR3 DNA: TGTGCCAGCAGCCAAGCAAGAGCGGGATCTAACTATGGCTACACCTTC. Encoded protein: CASSQARAGSNYGYTF.

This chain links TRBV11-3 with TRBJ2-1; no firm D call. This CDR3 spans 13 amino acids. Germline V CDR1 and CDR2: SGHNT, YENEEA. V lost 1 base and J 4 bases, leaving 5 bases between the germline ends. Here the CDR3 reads CASSLGTYNEQFF. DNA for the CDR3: TGTGCCAGCAGCTTAGGTACTTACAATGAGCAGTTCTTC. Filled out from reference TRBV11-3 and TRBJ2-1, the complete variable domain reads EAGVVQSPRYKIIEKKQPVAFWCNPISGHNTLYWYLQNLGQGPELLIRYENEEAVDDSQLPKDRFSAERLKGVDSTLKIQPAELGDSAVYLCASSLGTYNEQFFGPGTRLTVL.

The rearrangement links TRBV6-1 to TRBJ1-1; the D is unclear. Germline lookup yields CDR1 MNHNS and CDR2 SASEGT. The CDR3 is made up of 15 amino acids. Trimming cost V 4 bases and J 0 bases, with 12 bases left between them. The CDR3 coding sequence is TGTGCCAGCAGTGTTGGACCGGGATTGAACACTGAAGCTTTCTTT. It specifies CASSVGPGLNTEAFF.

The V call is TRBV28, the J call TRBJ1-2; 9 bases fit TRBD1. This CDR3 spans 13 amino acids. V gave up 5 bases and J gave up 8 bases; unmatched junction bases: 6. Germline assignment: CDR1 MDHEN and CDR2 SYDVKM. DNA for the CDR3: TGTGCCAGCAGTCGGACAGGGGCTGGAGGCTACACCTTC. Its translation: CASSRTGAGGYTF.

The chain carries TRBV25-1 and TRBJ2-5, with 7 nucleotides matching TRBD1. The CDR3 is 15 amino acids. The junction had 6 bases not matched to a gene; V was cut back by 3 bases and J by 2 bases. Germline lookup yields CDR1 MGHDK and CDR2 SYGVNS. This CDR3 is CASSDHRGGQETQYF. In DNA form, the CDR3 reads TGTGCCAGCAGTGACCACAGGGGTGGTCAAGAGACCCAGTACTTC.

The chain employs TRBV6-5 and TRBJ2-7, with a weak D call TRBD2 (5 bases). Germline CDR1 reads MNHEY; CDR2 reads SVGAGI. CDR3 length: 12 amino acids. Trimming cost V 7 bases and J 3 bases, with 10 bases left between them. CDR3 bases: TGTGCCAGCACCGGGGAGAACTACGAGCAGTACTTC. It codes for CASTGENYEQYF.

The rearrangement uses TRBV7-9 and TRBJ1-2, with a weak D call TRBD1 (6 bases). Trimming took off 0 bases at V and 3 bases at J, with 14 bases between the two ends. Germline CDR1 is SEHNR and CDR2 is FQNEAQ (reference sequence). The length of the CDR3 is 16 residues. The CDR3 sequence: CASSLASGRGDYGYTF. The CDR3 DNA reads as TGTGCCAGCAGCTTAGCGAGTGGCAGGGGTGACTATGGCTACACCTTC.

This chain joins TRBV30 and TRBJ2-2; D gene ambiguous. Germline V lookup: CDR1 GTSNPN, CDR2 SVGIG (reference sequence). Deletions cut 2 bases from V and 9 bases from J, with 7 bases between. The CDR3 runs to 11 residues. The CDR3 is CAWSSPRELFF. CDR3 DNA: TGTGCCTGGAGTTCACCTAGGGAGCTGTTTTTT.

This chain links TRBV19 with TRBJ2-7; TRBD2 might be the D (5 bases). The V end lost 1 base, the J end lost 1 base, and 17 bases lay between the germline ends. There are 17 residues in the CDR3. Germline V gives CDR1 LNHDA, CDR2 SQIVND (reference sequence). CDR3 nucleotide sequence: TGTGCCAGTAGTATAGGTACTAGTTTCGTGGATTCCTACGAGCAGTACTTC. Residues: CASSIGTSFVDSYEQYF.

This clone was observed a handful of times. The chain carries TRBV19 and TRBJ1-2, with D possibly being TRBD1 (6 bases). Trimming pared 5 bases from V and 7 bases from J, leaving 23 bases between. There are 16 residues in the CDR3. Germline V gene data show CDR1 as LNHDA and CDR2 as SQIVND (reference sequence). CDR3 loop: CASSPRTGFRVFGYTF. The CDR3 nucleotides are TGTGCCAGTAGTCCACGAACAGGGTTCCGGGTGTTTGGCTACACCTTC.

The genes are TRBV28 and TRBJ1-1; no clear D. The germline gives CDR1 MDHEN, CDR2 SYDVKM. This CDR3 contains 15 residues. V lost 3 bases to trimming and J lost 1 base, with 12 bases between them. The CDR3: CASSFWVEANTEAFF. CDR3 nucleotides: TGTGCCAGCAGTTTTTGGGTGGAGGCGAACACTGAAGCTTTCTTT.